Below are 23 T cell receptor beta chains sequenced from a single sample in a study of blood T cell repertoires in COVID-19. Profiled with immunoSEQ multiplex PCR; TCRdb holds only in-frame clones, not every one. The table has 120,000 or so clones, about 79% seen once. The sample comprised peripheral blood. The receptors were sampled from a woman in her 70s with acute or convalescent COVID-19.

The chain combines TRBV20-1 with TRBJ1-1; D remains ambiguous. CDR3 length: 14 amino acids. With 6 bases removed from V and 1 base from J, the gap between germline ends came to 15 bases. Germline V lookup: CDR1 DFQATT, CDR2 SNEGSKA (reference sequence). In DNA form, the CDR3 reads TGCAGTGCGAGTTATCGCCGGAGGAACACTGAAGCTTTCTTT. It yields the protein CSASYRRRNTEAFF.

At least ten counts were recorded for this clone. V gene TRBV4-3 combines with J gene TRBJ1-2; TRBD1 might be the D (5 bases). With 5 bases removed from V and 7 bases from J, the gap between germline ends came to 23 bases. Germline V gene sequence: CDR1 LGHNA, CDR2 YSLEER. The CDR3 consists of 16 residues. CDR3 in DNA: TGCGCCAGCAGCAGCACCCTAGGAGGGGTGGGCTTTGGCTACACCTTC. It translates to CASSSTLGGVGFGYTF.

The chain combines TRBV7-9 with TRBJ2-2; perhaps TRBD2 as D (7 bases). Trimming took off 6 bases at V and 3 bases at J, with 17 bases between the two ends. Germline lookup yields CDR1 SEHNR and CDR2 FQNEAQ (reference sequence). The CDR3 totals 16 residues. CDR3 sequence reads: CASRPPGGQDTGELFF. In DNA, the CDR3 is TGTGCCAGCAGACCACCGGGGGGCCAGGACACCGGGGAGCTGTTTTTT.

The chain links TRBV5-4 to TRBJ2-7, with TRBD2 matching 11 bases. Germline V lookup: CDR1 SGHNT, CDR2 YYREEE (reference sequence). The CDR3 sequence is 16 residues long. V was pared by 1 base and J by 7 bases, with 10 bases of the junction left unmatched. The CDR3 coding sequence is TGTGCCAGCAGCTTGACTAGCGGGAGCACCCTAAGGGAGCAGTACGTC. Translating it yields CASSLTSGSTLREQYV.

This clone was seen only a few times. In DNA, the CDR3 is TGTGCCAGCAGCCAAGATTGGGGGGGAGGTAATGGCTACACCTTC. Amino acid sequence: CASSQDWGGGNGYTF. The chain links TRBV3-1 (or the pseudogene TRBV3-2) to TRBJ1-2; tentative D call: TRBD1 (5 bases). Trimming pared 0 bases from V and 6 bases from J, leaving 14 bases between. The V gene's germline CDR1 is LGHDT and CDR2 YNNKEL (reference sequence). This CDR3 comprises 15 residues.

CDR3 protein: CASSLRLGEADTQYF. CDR3 coding DNA: TGTGCCAGCAGCCTACGTTTAGGAGAGGCAGATACGCAGTATTTT. V and J are TRBV3-1 (or the pseudogene TRBV3-2) and TRBJ2-3, with no clear D. Germline V gene data show CDR1 as LGHDT and CDR2 as YNNKEL (reference sequence). The V end was cut by 4 bases, the J end by 4 bases, with 15 bases between. CDR3 length: 15 residues.

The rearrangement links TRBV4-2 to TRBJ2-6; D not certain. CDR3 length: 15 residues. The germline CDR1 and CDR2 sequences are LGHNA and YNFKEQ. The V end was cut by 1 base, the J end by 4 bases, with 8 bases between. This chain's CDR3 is CASSQAEAGANVLTF. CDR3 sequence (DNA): TGTGCCAGCAGCCAAGCAGAGGCGGGGGCCAACGTCCTGACTTTC.

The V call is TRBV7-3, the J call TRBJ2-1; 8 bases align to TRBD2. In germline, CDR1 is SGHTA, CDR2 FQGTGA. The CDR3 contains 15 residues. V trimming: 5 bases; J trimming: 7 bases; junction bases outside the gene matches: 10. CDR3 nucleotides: TGTGCCAGCAGCACTCCGGGGGGGAGTATGAATGAGCAGTTCTTC. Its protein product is CASSTPGGSMNEQFF.

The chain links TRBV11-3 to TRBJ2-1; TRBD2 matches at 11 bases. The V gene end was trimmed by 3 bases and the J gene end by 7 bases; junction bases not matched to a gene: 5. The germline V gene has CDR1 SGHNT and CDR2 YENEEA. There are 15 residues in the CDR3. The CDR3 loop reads CASSFEASGGNEQFF. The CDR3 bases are TGTGCCAGCAGCTTCGAGGCTAGCGGGGGGAATGAGCAGTTCTTC.

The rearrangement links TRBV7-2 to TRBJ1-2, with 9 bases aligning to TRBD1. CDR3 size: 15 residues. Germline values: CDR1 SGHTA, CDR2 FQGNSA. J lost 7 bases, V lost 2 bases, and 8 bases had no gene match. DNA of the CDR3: TGTGCCAGCAGCTTACCCACACAGGGGGCCGGTGGCTACACCTTC. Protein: CASSLPTQGAGGYTF.

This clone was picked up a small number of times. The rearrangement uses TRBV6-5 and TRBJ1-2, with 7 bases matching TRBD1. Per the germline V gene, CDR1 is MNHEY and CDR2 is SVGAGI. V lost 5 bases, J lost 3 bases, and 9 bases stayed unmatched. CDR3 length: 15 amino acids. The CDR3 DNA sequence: TGTGCCAGCAGTCCCACAGGGGCGCGGGACTATGGCTACACCTTC. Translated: CASSPTGARDYGYTF.

As DNA, the CDR3 is TGTGCCAGCAGCCGACTAGCGTCTTCTAGCACAGATACGCAGTATTTT. It is translated as CASSRLASSSTDTQYF. V usage is TRBV7-3 and J usage is TRBJ2-3; the match to TRBD2 covers 8 bases. This CDR3 comprises 16 residues. Per germline, CDR1 SGHTA and CDR2 FQGTGA. V gave up 5 bases and J gave up 0 bases; unmatched junction bases: 7.

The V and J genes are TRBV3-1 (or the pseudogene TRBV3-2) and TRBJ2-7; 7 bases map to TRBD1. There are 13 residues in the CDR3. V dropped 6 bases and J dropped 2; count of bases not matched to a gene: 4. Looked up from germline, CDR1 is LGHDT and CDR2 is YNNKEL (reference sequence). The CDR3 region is CASRDRSTYEQYF. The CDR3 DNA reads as TGTGCCAGCAGGGACAGGTCGACCTACGAGCAGTACTTC.

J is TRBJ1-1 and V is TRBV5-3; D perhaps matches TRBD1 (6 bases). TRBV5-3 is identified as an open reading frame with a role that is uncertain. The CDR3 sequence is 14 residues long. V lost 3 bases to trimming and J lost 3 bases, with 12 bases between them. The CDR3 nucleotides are TGTGCCAGAAGCTACTGGGGGCGAGACACTGAAGCTTTCTTT. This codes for CARSYWGRDTEAFF.

CDR3 protein: CASSYPTDNTEAFF. As DNA, the CDR3 is TGTGCCAGCAGTTATCCGACAGATAACACTGAAGCTTTCTTT. V and J are TRBV6-2 or TRBV6-3 and TRBJ1-1; tentatively, D is TRBD1 (5 bases). Trimming shortened V by 3 bases and J by 2 bases, and 10 bases separated the two germline ends. The CDR3 spans 14 residues. The germline V gene has CDR1 MNHEY and CDR2 SVGEGT.

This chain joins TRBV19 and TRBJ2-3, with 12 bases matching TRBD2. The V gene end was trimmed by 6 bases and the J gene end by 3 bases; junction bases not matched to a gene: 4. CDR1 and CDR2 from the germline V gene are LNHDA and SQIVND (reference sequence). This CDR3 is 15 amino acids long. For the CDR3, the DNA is TGTGCCAGTAGCCTAGCGGGGGGGCGGACAGATACGCAGTATTTT. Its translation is CASSLAGGRTDTQYF. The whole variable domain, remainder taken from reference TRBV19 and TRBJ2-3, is DGGITQSPKYLFRKEGQNVTLSCEQNLNHDAMYWYRQDPGQGLRLIYYSQIVNDFQKGDIAEGYSVSREKKESFPLTVTSAQKNPTAFYLCASSLAGGRTDTQYFGPGTRLTVL.

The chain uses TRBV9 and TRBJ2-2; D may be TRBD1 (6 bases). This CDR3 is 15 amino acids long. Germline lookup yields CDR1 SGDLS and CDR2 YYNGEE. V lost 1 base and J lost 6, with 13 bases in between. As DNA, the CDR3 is TGTGCCAGCAGCGTACAGGGGAGTAACGCCGGGGAGCTGTTTTTT. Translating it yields CASSVQGSNAGELFF.

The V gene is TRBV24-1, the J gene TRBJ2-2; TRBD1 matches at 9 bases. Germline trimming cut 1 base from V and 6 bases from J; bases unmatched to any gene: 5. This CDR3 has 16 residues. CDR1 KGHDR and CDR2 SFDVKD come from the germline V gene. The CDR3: CATSDLQGARSGELFF. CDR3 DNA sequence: TGTGCCACCAGTGATTTACAGGGGGCAAGGTCCGGGGAGCTGTTTTTT.

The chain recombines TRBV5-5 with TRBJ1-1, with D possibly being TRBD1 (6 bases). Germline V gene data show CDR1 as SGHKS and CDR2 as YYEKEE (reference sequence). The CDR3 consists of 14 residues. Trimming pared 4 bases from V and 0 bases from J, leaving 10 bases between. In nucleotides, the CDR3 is TGTGCCAGCAGCGAGGACAGCATGAACACTGAAGCTTTCTTT. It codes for CASSEDSMNTEAFF.

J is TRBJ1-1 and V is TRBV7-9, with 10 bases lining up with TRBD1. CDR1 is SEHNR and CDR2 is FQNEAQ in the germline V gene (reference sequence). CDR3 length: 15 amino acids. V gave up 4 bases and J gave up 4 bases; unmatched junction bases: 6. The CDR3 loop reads CASSSLGTGATEAFF. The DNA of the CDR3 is TGTGCCAGCAGCTCCCTGGGGACAGGGGCCACTGAAGCTTTCTTT.

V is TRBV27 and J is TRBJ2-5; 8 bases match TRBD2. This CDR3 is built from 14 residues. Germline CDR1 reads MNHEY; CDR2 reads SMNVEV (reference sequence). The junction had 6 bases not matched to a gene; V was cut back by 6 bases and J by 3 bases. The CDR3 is CASRVNGGEETQYF. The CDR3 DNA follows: TGTGCCAGCAGGGTAAACGGGGGGGAAGAGACCCAGTACTTC.

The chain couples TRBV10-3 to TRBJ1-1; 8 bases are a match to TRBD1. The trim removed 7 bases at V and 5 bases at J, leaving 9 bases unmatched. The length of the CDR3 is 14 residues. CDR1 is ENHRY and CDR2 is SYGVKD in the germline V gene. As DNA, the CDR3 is TGTGCCATCACTCCAAGACAGGGGAAGACTGAAGCTTTCTTT. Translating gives CAITPRQGKTEAFF.

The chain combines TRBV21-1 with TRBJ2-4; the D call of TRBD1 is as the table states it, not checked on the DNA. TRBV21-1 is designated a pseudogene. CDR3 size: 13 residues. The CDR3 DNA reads TGTGCCAGCAGCCGGACAGGGAGAGGCATTCAGTACTTC. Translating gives CASSRTGRGIQYF.